The clone carrying this T cell receptor (beta chain) was counted ten times or more. The antigen remains undetermined. The record originates from a study of early T cells in non-severe SARS-CoV-2 infection. The wider study: The study sequenced bulk RNA from unsorted whole blood, with chains unpaired.

Researchers attached unique molecular identifiers to individual cDNA molecules. TCRdb re-analysed the 5' RACE reads in MiXCR, keeping a single row per CDR3 protein. The sample lists approximately 60,000 distinct CDR3 sequences, 8.8% occurring once. The V end lost 5 bases, the J end lost 0 bases, and 13 bases lay between the germline ends. The V gene's germline CDR1 is MNHNS and CDR2 SASEGT. This CDR3 has 15 amino acids. Study outcomes and limitations: Private and CD4 specificities were missed by VDJdb matching, which favored anti-spike CD8 responses.

The TCR sequence derives from an adult who was a healthcare worker with PCR-confirmed SARS-CoV-2 infection or an uninfected control (not recorded which). Sequences were derived from whole blood, sampled at baseline. V gene TRBV6-1 combines with J gene TRBJ1-1; no reliable D call. Here the CDR3 DNA reads TGTGCCAGCAGTCCGCGGAGGAACATGAACACTGAAGCTTTCTTT. Its translation is CASSPRRNMNTEAFF.